This is a list of T cell receptor beta chains from one sample in a study of cytomegalovirus exposure and HLA in healthy donors. Data came from immunoSEQ multiplex PCR; TCRdb stores just in-frame clones and leaves some out. The profile shows around 150,000 clones, 70% to 90% of them singletons. Input material: PBMCs. These TCRs come from a woman in her thirties or forties in good health and CMV-seronegative. Each CDR3 is given with its conserved first and last residue. The D gene is left open where the match is weak. Expanded clones get a size class; other rows say once, few or many, or leave the size out.

j_call v_call clone_size d_call cdr3_nt cdr3_aa
TRBJ1-4 TRBV11-3 - TRBD1 TGTGCCAGCAGCTCGTTCCAGGGGGATGAAAAACTGTTTTTT CASSSFQGDEKLFF
TRBJ1-2 TRBV21-1 - - TGTGCCAGCAGCAAAGGTGAGCTCAGGGGGCGGAATGGCTACACCTTC CASSKGELRGRNGYTF
TRBJ2-5 TRBV4-1 - - TGCGCCAGCAGCCGGCAGACACGAAAAGAGACCCAGTACTTC CASSRQTRKETQYF
TRBJ2-2 TRBV5-4 - - TGTGCCAGCAGTTCCGGGAACCTCCCCGGGGAGCTGTTTTTT CASSSGNLPGELFF
TRBJ2-7 TRBV13 - - TGTGCCAGCAGCTTAGGTGTCCAGTACGAGCAGTACTTC CASSLGVQYEQYF
TRBJ2-7 TRBV28 - - TGTGCCAGCAGCGCCGGGAAGGTGTACGAGCAGTACTTC CASSAGKVYEQYF
TRBJ2-2 TRBV29-1 once TRBD2 TGCAGCGTTTTAAGCGGGAGGGTCGACACCGGGGAGCTGTTTTTT CSVLSGRVDTGELFF
TRBJ1-1 TRBV6-5 once TRBD1 TGTGCCAGCAGTTACCCGTTGTTGGACAGGGGGTCAGCTTTCTTT CASSYPLLDRGSAFF
TRBJ1-4 TRBV4-2 few - TGTGCCAGCAGCAGGAGTTTTCCAACTAATGAAAAACTGTTTTTT CASSRSFPTNEKLFF
TRBJ2-5 TRBV7-6 - TRBD2 TGTGCCAGCAGCTTAATGACTAGCGGGAGAGAAGAGACCCAGTACTTC CASSLMTSGREETQYF
TRBJ2-4 TRBV6-4 - TRBD2 TGTGCCAGCAGTCCCCTGGCGGGAGAAAACAACATTCAGTACTTC CASSPLAGENNIQYF
TRBJ2-2 TRBV6-1 - TRBD1 TGTGCCAGCAGTAGAGGACAGGGTGGTACCGGGGAGCTGTTTTTT CASSRGQGGTGELFF
TRBJ2-1 TRBV6-4 - TRBD2 TGTGCCAGCAGTGATTCCCTGAGCGGGACCTCCAATGAGCAGTTCTTC CASSDSLSGTSNEQFF
TRBJ2-7 TRBV2 - - TGTGCCAGCAGTGGACCGGCCAGGGATGGCGAGCAGTACTTC CASSGPARDGEQYF
TRBJ2-7 TRBV7-2 - TRBD1 TGTGCCAGCAGCTCCAGGACAGGGCCCTACGAGCAGTACTTC CASSSRTGPYEQYF
TRBJ1-1 TRBV6-5 - - TGTGCCAGCGGGAGGATGGGGCGGACTGAAGCTTTCTTT CASGRMGRTEAFF
TRBJ1-2 TRBV6-6 few - TGTGCCAGCAGACTCCGGCGCGGCTATGGCTACACCTTC CASRLRRGYGYTF
TRBJ1-5 TRBV5-5 - - TGTGCCAGCAGCTTGTTATTCGGGGGAAAGGAGCATTTT CASSLLFGGKEHF
TRBJ1-5 TRBV19 - - TGTGCCAGTAGTATAAACAGGGAAGGGCCCCAGCATTTT CASSINREGPQHF
TRBJ2-7 TRBV19 - - TGTGCCAGTCGGAGGACCTGGCAGCACTTCGAGCAGTACTTC CASRRTWQHFEQYF
TRBJ1-5 TRBV7-9 - - TGTTCCAGCAGCTCTGCCACAGACAATCAGCCCCAGCATTTT CSSSSATDNQPQHF
TRBJ2-7 TRBV7-9 once - TGTGCCAGCAGCTTAGAGGGCAGGGTGGCCTACGAGCAGTACTTC CASSLEGRVAYEQYF
TRBJ1-3 TRBV30 - - TGTGCCTGGAGCGCCACAGGTCTTTTGGGAAACACCATATATTTT CAWSATGLLGNTIYF
TRBJ1-1 TRBV7-9 few - TGTGCCAGCAGCCCCGGGGCGGGGACTGAAGCTTTCTTT CASSPGAGTEAFF
TRBJ2-2 TRBV5-4 - TRBD2 TGTGCCAGCAGCCTAAAACTAGCGGGATCCGGGGAGCTGTTTTTT CASSLKLAGSGELFF
TRBJ2-7 TRBV6-6 - - TGTGCCAGCAGTCCCTCCTTTAGCGCAAACTACGAGCAGTACTTC CASSPSFSANYEQYF
TRBJ1-4 TRBV7-9 - - TGTTCCAGCAGCTTAGTAGGGGAGGGAGAAAAACTGTTTTTT CSSSLVGEGEKLFF
TRBJ2-7 TRBV29-1 - TRBD2 TGCAGCGTACCCGGGACTAGCGGGAGTTTTACCGAGCAGTACTTC CSVPGTSGSFTEQYF
TRBJ2-3 TRBV18 - TRBD1 TGTGCCAGCTCACCCGAGGGACAGGTATTCACAGATACGCAGTATTTT CASSPEGQVFTDTQYF
TRBJ2-7 TRBV6-1 - - TGTGCCAGCAGGGAAGGACAGTCCTACGAGCAGTACTTC CASREGQSYEQYF
TRBJ2-7 TRBV6-5 - TRBD2 TGTGCCACCAGTACCGGCGGGGGACTAGTCTACGAGCAGTACTTC CATSTGGGLVYEQYF
TRBJ2-7 TRBV6-5 - TRBD1 TGTGCCAGCAGTTACGGGGGCGGCACAGGGGGCGAGCAGTACTTC CASSYGGGTGGEQYF
TRBJ2-4 TRBV4-3 - - TGCGCCAGCAGCCAAGATGGCCCAGGGGGGAGGACAGCGAACATTCAGTACTTC CASSQDGPGGRTANIQYF
TRBJ2-1 TRBV13 - - TGTGCCAGCAGCCGCCGGCGGGGCGCAAATGAGCAGTTCTTC CASSRRRGANEQFF
TRBJ1-3 TRBV6-5 - - TGTGCCAGCAGGTCCCCTACAGCCTCTGGAAACACCATATATTTT CASRSPTASGNTIYF
TRBJ1-6 TRBV27 - - TGTGCCAGCTCGGGGACAAATAATTCACCCCTCCACTTT CASSGTNNSPLHF
TRBJ2-7 TRBV4-1 few TRBD2 TGCGCCAGCAGCCAAGATAAGTCTAGCGGGATCTCCTACGAGCAGTACTTC CASSQDKSSGISYEQYF
TRBJ1-3 TRBV6-5 - - TGTGCCAGCAGTTTCACAGGGACGGGCACCATATATTTT CASSFTGTGTIYF